A selection of T cell receptor beta chains follows, all from one sample in a study of T cell responses to AZD1222 COVID-19 vaccine. The repertoire was sequenced with immunoSEQ multiplex PCR; TCRdb's copy has only in-frame clones and lacks some. The table shows some 170,000 clones, with around 90% occurring only once. The material was peripheral blood, obtained on day 0 of MenACWY control vaccination. These receptors all stem from an adult in good health. Both conserved end residues are part of each CDR3. The D gene is left open where the match is weak. The listing skips clone size in some rows; elsewhere it reads once, few, many or a size class.

size	J	V	D	DNA	CDR3
-	TRBJ1-1	TRBV11-1	TRBD1	TGTGCCAGCAGCTTATCGCAGGGGGCTTGGACTGAAGCTTTCTTT	CASSLSQGAWTEAFF
-	TRBJ2-7	TRBV7-2	TRBD2	TGTGCCAGCAGCTCTGGGGGGGTACCAACCTACGAGCAGTACTTC	CASSSGGVPTYEQYF
-	TRBJ2-7	TRBV6-5	-	TGTGCCAGCAGAGGGGAGGTCGAGCAGTACTTC	CASRGEVEQYF
-	TRBJ2-1	TRBV7-7	TRBD2	TGTGCCAGCAGCTCCCTAGCGGGAGGTGTAGATGAGCAGTTCTTC	CASSSLAGGVDEQFF
-	TRBJ2-3	TRBV7-6	TRBD2	TGTGCCAGCAGCTTAGAACTAATTGGACTAGCGGGAGCGGGGGATACGCAGTATTTT	CASSLELIGLAGAGDTQYF
-	TRBJ1-5	TRBV11-2	TRBD1	TGTGCCAGCAGTCTCTCGGGACAGGCCAATCAGCCCCAGCATTTT	CASSLSGQANQPQHF
once	TRBJ2-7	TRBV9	TRBD1	TGTGCCAGCAGTCTAGGGACAGGTCCGATCTCCTACGAGCAGTACTTC	CASSLGTGPISYEQYF
few	TRBJ1-1	TRBV5-1	-	TGCGCCAGCAGCCTTTGGGACACGGACACTGAAGCTTTCTTT	CASSLWDTDTEAFF
-	TRBJ2-2	TRBV9	-	TGTGCCAGCAGCGTAGTTCAGGGGATGAGCGGGGAGCTGTTTTTT	CASSVVQGMSGELFF
once	TRBJ1-6	TRBV5-1	-	TGCGCCAGCAGCTTATCACGCGGGAGTCCCCTCCACTTT	CASSLSRGSPLHF
-	TRBJ1-1	TRBV5-1	-	TGCGCCAGCAGCTGGGGGGAGGGCCGGAACACTGAAGCTTTCTTT	CASSWGEGRNTEAFF
-	TRBJ2-1	TRBV6-5	-	TGTGCCAGCGGCCGGGACTTGTACAATGAGCAGTTCTTC	CASGRDLYNEQFF
-	TRBJ1-5	TRBV30	-	TGTGCCTGGACCACCCGGAGGGGTCATCAGCCCCAGCATTTT	CAWTTRRGHQPQHF
-	TRBJ1-1	TRBV10-3	TRBD1	TGTGCCACCCAGGGGGGGCGGGGGATGAACACTGAAGCTTTCTTT	CATQGGRGMNTEAFF
once	TRBJ1-1	TRBV4-3	-	TGCGCCAGCAGCTCCCGGGTCGGAGGCACTGAAGCTTTCTTT	CASSSRVGGTEAFF
-	TRBJ2-7	TRBV5-6	TRBD1	TGTGCCAGCAGCTCACCGGGACAGGGTCCCTACGAGCAGTACTTC	CASSSPGQGPYEQYF
-	TRBJ2-3	TRBV30	-	TGTGCCTGGAGCGCCGGTCTAAGCACAGATACGCAGTATTTT	CAWSAGLSTDTQYF
-	TRBJ2-3	TRBV7-6	TRBD1	TGTGCCAGCAGCTCAGGGGGCGGAGATACGCAGTATTTT	CASSSGGGDTQYF
-	TRBJ1-6	TRBV7-8	-	TGTGCCAGCAGCTTAGATGACGGTTCACCCCTCCACTTT	CASSLDDGSPLHF
-	TRBJ2-7	TRBV10-3	TRBD2	TGTGCCATCAAAGGCGGGAGCTTCTATGAGCAGTACTTC	CAIKGGSFYEQYF
-	TRBJ1-5	TRBV19	TRBD1	TGTGCCAGTAGTAGAGGACAGGGGGCTGGCAATCAGCCCCAGCATTTT	CASSRGQGAGNQPQHF
-	TRBJ2-2	TRBV5-6	-	TGTGCCAGCACCCTAGGGTTAGGTACCGGGGAGCTGTTTTTT	CASTLGLGTGELFF
-	TRBJ2-3	TRBV7-2	-	TGTGCCAGCAGCTTATGGGGAAGAGATACGCAGTATTTT	CASSLWGRDTQYF
-	TRBJ2-3	TRBV28	TRBD2	TGTGCCAGCAGTTTCACTAGCGGGAGGGGGGATACGCAGTATTTT	CASSFTSGRGDTQYF
-	TRBJ2-1	TRBV15	-	TGTGCCACCAGCAGACTGAGCGGAGTACAGTTCTTC	CATSRLSGVQFF
-	TRBJ2-3	TRBV7-9	-	TGTGCCAGCAGCTTCTCGAGTCCGGCGGATACGCAGTATTTT	CASSFSSPADTQYF
-	TRBJ1-6	TRBV9	-	TGTGCCAGCAGCGTAGAGGGGGAAAGGAATTCACCCCTCCACTTT	CASSVEGERNSPLHF
few	TRBJ2-5	TRBV6-1	-	TGTGCCAGCAGTGAAGCAGGGGCTGGGTGGGAGACCCAGTACTTC	CASSEAGAGWETQYF
-	TRBJ1-3	TRBV9	-	TGTGCCAGCAGCGTAGTGGAGAGCAGTCCCTGGAGTGGAAACACCATATATTTT	CASSVVESSPWSGNTIYF
-	TRBJ1-2	TRBV3-1/TRBV3-2	-	TGTGCCAGCAGCCCGTTACAGGGCGGGAACTATGGCTACACCTTC	CASSPLQGGNYGYTF
-	TRBJ1-4	TRBV15	TRBD1	TGTGCCACCAGCAGGAACCGGGACAGGGGAAATGAAAAACTGTTTTTT	CATSRNRDRGNEKLFF
-	TRBJ2-5	TRBV5-1	-	TGCGCCAGCACCTCTGGTGGTGGGTTCCAAGAGACCCAGTACTTC	CASTSGGGFQETQYF
-	TRBJ1-6	TRBV9	TRBD1	TGTGCCAGCAGCGCCACCGGGACAGCTTATAATTCACCCCTCCACTTT	CASSATGTAYNSPLHF
-	TRBJ1-2	TRBV9	-	TGTGCCAGCAGCGGATCCGGACGGGACTATGGCTACACCTTC	CASSGSGRDYGYTF
-	TRBJ2-2	TRBV9	-	TGTGCCAGCAGCCCCGGCCCGACCGGGAGAGGCACCGGGGAGCTGTTTTTT	CASSPGPTGRGTGELFF
-	TRBJ2-1	TRBV14	-	TGTGCCAGCAGCCAAAAAAATGAGCAGTTCTTC	CASSQKNEQFF
-	TRBJ2-7	TRBV2	-	TGTGCCAGCAGTGGGGTTTTCAACGAGCAGTACTTC	CASSGVFNEQYF
-	TRBJ1-5	TRBV28	-	TGTGCCAGCAGCTCAGGTTTAAATCAGCCCCAGCATTTT	CASSSGLNQPQHF
-	TRBJ2-1	TRBV28	-	TGTGCCAGCGGAAGGGGAGGAGGGGCTACCGGTAATGAGCAGTTCTTC	CASGRGGGATGNEQFF
once	TRBJ1-1	TRBV5-6	TRBD1	TGTGCCAGCAGCTTAGGTTCGGGCGGACAGGGTGTCACTGAAGCTTTCTTT	CASSLGSGGQGVTEAFF
-	TRBJ1-2	TRBV11-2	-	TGTGCCAGCAGCCAGAGACAGGAACTTAACTATGGCTACACCTTC	CASSQRQELNYGYTF
-	TRBJ1-2	TRBV27	TRBD1	TGTGCCAGCAGTTTACGGGTACCGGGACAGGGGACGCATGGCTACACCTTC	CASSLRVPGQGTHGYTF
-	TRBJ1-1	TRBV5-1	-	TGCGCCAGCAGCTTGGGTACGGGGGCGCAGAACACTGAAGCTTTCTTT	CASSLGTGAQNTEAFF
-	TRBJ2-7	TRBV2	TRBD2	TGTGCCAGCAGCGCCGGACTAGCGGGAGTCCACGAGCAGTACTTC	CASSAGLAGVHEQYF
-	TRBJ1-1	TRBV10-2	-	TGCGCCAGCAGTGATTCGGTAGCAGGAAGCACTGAAGCTTTCTTT	CASSDSVAGSTEAFF
-	TRBJ2-7	TRBV7-2	-	TGTGCCAGCAGCCAAAATGGGGCAGGGAGCTCCTACGAGCAGTACTTC	CASSQNGAGSSYEQYF
-	TRBJ1-4	TRBV19	-	TGTGCCAGTAGTATGAGGGCAGACTCTGAAAAACTGTTTTTT	CASSMRADSEKLFF
-	TRBJ2-5	TRBV30	TRBD2	TGTGCCTGGAGTGTTGCTAGCGGGAAAAGGGAGACCCAGTACTTC	CAWSVASGKRETQYF
-	TRBJ1-1	TRBV14	-	TGTGCCAGCAGCCAAGATAAGCCCATGAACACTGAAGCTTTCTTT	CASSQDKPMNTEAFF
-	TRBJ2-7	TRBV2	-	TGTGCCAGCAGTGAATCGTCAGGGAGGCGGTACGAGCAGTACTTC	CASSESSGRRYEQYF